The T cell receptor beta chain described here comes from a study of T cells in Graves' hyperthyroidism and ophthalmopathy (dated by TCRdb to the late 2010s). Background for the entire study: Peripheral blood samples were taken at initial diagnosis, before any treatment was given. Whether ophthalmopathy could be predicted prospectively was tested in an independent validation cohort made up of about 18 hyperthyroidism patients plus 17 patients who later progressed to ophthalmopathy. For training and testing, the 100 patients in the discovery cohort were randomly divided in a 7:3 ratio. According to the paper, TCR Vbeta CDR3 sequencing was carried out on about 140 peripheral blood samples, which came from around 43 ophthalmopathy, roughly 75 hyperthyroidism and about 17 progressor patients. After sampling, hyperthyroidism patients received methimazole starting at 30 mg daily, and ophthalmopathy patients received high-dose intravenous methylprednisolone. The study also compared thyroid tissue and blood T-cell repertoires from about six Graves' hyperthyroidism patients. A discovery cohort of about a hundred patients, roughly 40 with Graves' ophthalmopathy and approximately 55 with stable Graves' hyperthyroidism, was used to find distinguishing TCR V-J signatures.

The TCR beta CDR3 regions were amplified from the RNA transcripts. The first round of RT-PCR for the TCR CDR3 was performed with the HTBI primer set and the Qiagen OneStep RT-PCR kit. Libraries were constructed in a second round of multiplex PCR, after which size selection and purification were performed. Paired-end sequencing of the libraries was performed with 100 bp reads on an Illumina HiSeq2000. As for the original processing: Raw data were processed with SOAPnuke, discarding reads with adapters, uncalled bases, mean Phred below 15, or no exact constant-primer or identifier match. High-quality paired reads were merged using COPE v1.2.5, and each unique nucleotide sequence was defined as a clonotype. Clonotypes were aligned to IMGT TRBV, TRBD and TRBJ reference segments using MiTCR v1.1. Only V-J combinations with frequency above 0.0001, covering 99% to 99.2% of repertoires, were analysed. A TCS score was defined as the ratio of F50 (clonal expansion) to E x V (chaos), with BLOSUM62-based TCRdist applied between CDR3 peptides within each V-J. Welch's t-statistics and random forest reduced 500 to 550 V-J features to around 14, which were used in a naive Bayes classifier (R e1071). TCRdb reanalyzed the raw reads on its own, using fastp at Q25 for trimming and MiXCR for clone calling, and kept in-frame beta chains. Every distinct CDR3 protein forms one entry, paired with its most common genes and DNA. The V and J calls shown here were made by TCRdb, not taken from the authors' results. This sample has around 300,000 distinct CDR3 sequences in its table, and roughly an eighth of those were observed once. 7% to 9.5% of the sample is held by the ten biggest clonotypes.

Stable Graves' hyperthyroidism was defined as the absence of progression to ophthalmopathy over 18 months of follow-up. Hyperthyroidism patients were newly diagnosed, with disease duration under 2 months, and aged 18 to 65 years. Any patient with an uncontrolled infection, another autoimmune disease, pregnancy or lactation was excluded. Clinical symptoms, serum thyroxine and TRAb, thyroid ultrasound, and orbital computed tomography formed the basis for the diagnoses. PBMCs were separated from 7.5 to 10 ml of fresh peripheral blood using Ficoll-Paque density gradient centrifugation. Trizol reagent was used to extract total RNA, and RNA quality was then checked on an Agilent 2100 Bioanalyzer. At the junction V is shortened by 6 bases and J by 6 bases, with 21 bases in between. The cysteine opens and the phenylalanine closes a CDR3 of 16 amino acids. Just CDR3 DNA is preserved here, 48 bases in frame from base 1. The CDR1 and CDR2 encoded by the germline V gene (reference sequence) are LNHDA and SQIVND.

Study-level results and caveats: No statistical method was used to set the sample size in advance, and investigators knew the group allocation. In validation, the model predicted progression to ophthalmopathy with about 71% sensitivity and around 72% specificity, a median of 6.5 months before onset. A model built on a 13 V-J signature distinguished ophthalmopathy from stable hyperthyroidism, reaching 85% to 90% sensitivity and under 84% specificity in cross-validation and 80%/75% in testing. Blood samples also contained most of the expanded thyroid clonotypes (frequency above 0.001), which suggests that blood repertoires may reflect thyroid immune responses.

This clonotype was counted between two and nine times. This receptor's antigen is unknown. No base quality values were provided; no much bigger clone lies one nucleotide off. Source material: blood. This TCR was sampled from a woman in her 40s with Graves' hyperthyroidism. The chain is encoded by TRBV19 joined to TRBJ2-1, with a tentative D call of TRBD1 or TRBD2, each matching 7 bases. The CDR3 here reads CASSPVGGGASNEQFF. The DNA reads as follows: TGTGCCAGTAGCCCCGTGGGAGGGGGCGCGTCCAATGAGCAGTTCTTC.